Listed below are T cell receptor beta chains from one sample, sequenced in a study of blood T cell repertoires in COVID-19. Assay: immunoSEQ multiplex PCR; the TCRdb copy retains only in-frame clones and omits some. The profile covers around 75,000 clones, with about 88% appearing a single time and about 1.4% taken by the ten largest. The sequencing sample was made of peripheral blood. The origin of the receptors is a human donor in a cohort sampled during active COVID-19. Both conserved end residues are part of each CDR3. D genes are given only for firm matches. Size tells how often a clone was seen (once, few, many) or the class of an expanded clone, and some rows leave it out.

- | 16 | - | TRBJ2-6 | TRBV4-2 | CASSQDTGSGANVLTF | TGTGCCAGCAGCCAGGACACAGGCTCTGGGGCCAACGTCCTGACTTTC
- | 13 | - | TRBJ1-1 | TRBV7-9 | CASSLSVSTEAFF | TGTGCCAGCAGCTTATCGGTTAGCACTGAAGCTTTCTTT
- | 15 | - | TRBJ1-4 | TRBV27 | CASSSQGFSNEKLFF | TGTGCCAGCAGTTCTCAGGGTTTTTCGAATGAAAAACTGTTTTTT
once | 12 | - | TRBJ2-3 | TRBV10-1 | CASSVDQDTQYF | TGCGCCAGCAGTGTTGATCAGGATACGCAGTATTTT
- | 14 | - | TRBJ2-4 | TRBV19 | CASSIELAKNIQYF | TGTGCCAGTAGTATCGAACTAGCCAAAAACATTCAGTACTTC
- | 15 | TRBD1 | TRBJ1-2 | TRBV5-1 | CASSLAGQGLDGYTF | TGCGCCAGCAGCTTGGCCGGACAGGGGTTAGATGGCTACACCTTC
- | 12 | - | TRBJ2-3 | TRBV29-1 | CSVLSSTDTQYF | TGCAGCGTCCTATCCTCCACAGATACGCAGTATTTT
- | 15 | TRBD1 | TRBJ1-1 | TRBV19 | CASSSQQGAYTEAFF | TGTGCCAGTAGTTCGCAACAGGGGGCCTACACTGAAGCTTTCTTT
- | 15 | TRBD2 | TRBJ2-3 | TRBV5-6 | CASSPLGGVTDTQYF | TGTGCCAGCAGCCCCTTGGGAGGGGTCACAGATACGCAGTATTTT
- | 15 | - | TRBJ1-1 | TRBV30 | CAWRGRQFLNTEAFF | TGTGCCTGGAGGGGAAGACAGTTTCTGAACACTGAAGCTTTCTTT
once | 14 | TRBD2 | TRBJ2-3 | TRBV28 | CASSFKLAGDTQYF | TGTGCCAGCAGTTTTAAACTAGCGGGAGATACGCAGTATTTT
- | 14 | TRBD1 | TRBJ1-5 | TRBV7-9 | CASTPDRGNQPQHF | TGTGCCAGCACCCCCGACAGGGGCAATCAGCCCCAGCATTTT
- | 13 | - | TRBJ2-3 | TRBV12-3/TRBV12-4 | CASIREGTDTQYF | TGTGCCAGCATAAGGGAGGGCACAGATACGCAGTATTTT
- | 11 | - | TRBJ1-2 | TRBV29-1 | CSHGGDYGYTF | TGCAGTCATGGGGGCGACTATGGCTACACCTTC
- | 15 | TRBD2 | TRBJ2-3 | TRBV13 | CASSRLAGGPDTQYF | TGTGCCAGCTCGAGACTAGCGGGAGGGCCAGATACGCAGTATTTT
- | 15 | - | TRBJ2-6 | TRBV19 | CASSRGSSGANVLTF | TGTGCCAGTAGTAGAGGTAGCTCTGGGGCCAACGTCCTGACTTTC
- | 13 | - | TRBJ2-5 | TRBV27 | CASSFSVQETQYF | TGTGCCAGCAGTTTTTCGGTACAAGAGACCCAGTACTTC
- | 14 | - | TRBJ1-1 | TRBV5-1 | CASSLYTGSTEAFF | TGCGCCAGCAGCCTTTATACGGGGAGCACTGAAGCTTTCTTT
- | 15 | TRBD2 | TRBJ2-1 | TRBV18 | CASSPLAGDYNEQFF | TGTGCCAGCTCACCTCTAGCGGGAGATTACAATGAGCAGTTCTTC
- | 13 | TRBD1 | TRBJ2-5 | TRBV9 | CASSGTGSETQYF | TGTGCCAGCAGCGGGACAGGCTCGGAGACCCAGTACTTC
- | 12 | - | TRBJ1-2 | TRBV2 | CASSELTNGYTF | TGTGCCAGCAGTGAATTGACAAATGGCTACACCTTC
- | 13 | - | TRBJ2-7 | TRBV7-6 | CASSLESGYEQYF | TGTGCCAGCAGCTTAGAATCCGGGTACGAGCAGTACTTC
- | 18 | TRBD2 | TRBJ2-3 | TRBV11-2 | CASSTRLAGELRADTQYF | TGTGCCAGCAGCACTCGACTAGCGGGAGAACTAAGAGCAGATACGCAGTATTTT
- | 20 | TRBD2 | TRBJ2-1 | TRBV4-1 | CASSQAAGLAGLAGGDEQFF | TGCGCCAGCAGCCAGGCCGCCGGGCTTGCGGGACTAGCGGGAGGTGATGAGCAGTTCTTC
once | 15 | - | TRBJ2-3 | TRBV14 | CASSPLGGLGDTQYF | TGTGCCAGCAGCCCCCTGGGCGGACTGGGGGATACGCAGTATTTT
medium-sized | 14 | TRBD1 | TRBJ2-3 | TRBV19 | CASTTGQGTDTQYF | TGTGCCAGTACAACAGGACAGGGCACAGATACGCAGTATTTT
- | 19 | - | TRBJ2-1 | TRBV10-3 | CAISLRSPLEGAGHNEQFF | TGTGCCATCAGTCTAAGATCCCCATTGGAGGGGGCCGGACACAATGAGCAGTTCTTC
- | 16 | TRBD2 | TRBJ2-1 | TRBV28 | CASSSRTSGYHNEQFF | TGTGCCAGCAGTTCGCGGACTAGCGGGTACCACAATGAGCAGTTCTTC
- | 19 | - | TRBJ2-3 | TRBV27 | CASSPKLVMGRIPTDTQYF | TGTGCCAGCAGCCCGAAGTTAGTTATGGGGAGGATCCCAACAGATACGCAGTATTTT